The clone carrying this TCR beta chain was seen a handful of times. The target antigen is unknown. Trimming took 5 bases from V and 0 from J, leaving 11 bases between them. Germline-derived CDR1 and CDR2 are SQVTM and ANQGSEA. The CDR3 sequence is 13 residues long. Amplified regions were TCR beta CDR3 sequences from RNA transcripts. During a first-round RT-PCR of the TCR CDR3, the HTBI primer set was used. MiXCR, run by TCRdb on the multiplex PCR reads, gives a single entry per CDR3 protein. Among around 350,000 distinct CDR3 sequences listed, just under 25% were seen once. The sample originates from a study of T cells in Graves' hyperthyroidism and ophthalmopathy. Study-wide results and limits: Most thyroid clonotypes that were expanded above 0.001 also turned up in blood. Ophthalmopathy was told apart from stable hyperthyroidism by a 13 V-J model.

Patients were excluded for uncontrolled infection, other autoimmune disease, pregnancy or lactation. For the diagnoses, clinical symptoms, serum thyroxine and TRAb, thyroid ultrasound and orbital computed tomography were used. The sequence came from a man aged 50 to 60 with Graves' hyperthyroidism. The genes are TRBV29-1 and TRBJ2-7; D is unclear. The sequencing input was blood. The CDR3 sequence is CSVFGGDSYEQYF. The CDR3 coding sequence is TGCAGCGTTTTTGGTGGTGACTCCTACGAGCAGTACTTC.